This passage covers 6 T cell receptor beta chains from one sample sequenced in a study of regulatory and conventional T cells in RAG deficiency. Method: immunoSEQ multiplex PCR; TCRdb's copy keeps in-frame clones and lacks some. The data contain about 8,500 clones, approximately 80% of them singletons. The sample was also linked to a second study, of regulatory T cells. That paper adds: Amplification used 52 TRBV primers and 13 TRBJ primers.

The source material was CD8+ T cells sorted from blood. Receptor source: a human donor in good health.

The CDR3 is CASSGGQGLFF. The CDR3 DNA reads TGTGCCAGCAGCGGCGGACAGGGACTGTTTTTT. V and J are TRBV9 and TRBJ1-4; TRBD1 agrees at 8 bases. The CDR3 is 11 residues long. CDR1 is SGDLS, CDR2 YYNGEE, per germline. J gave up 13 bases and V 3 bases, and 2 bases lay outside the gene matches.

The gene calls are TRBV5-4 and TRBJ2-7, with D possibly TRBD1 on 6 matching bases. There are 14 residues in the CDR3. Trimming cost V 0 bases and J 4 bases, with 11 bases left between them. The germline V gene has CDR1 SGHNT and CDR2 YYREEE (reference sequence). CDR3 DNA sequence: TGTGCCAGCAGCTTGGAGGACAGACAATACGAGCAGTACTTC. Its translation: CASSLEDRQYEQYF.

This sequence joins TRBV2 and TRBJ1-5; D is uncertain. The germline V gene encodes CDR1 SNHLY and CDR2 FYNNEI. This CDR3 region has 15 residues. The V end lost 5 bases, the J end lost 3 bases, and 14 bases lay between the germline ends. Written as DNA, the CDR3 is TGTGCCAGCAGTTACCGACCTTCCCACAATCAGCCCCAGCATTTT. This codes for CASSYRPSHNQPQHF.

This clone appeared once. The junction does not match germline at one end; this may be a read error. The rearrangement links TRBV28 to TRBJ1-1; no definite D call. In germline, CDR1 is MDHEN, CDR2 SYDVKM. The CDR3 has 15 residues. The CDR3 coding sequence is TGTGCCGGCAGTTTGCGCCTTAGCATGAACACTGAAGCTTTCTTT. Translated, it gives CAGSLRLSMNTEAFF.

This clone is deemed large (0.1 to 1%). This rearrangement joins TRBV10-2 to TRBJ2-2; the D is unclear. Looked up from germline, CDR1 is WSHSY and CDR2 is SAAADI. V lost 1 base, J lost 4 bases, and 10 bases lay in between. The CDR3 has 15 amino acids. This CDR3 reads CASSEFGLFTGELFF. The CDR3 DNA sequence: TGCGCCAGCAGTGAGTTTGGTTTATTCACCGGGGAGCTGTTTTTT.

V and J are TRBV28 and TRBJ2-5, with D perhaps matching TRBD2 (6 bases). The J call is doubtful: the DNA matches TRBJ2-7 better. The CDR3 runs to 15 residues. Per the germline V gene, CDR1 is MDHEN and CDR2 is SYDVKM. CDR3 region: CASRNKRAVKYEQYF. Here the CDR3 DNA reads TGTGCCAGCAGGAATAAGCGGGCCGTAAAATACGAGCAGTACTTC.